This TCR beta chain was sequenced in a study of graft-versus-host responses after intestinal transplantation. Remarks on this clone: Its antigen is not identified.

The table came from immunoSEQ multiplex PCR; TCRdb's copy has only in-frame clones and leaves some out. This sample has more than 95,000 clones, with less than 90% found just once. This TCR was recovered from a human donor who received an intestinal transplant. Source: unstimulated CD4+ T cells sorted from spleen or lymph node cells, taken before intestinal transplant.

The CDR3 DNA follows: TGTGCCAGCAGTTCAGACAGGGCAAACGGGGAGCTGTTTTTT. Translation: CASSSDRANGELFF. The chain combines TRBV28 with TRBJ2-2; 7 bases agree with TRBD1. Germline V gene sequence: CDR1 MDHEN, CDR2 SYDVKM. The trim removed 4 bases at V and 7 bases at J, leaving 6 bases unmatched. The CDR3 has 14 amino acids.